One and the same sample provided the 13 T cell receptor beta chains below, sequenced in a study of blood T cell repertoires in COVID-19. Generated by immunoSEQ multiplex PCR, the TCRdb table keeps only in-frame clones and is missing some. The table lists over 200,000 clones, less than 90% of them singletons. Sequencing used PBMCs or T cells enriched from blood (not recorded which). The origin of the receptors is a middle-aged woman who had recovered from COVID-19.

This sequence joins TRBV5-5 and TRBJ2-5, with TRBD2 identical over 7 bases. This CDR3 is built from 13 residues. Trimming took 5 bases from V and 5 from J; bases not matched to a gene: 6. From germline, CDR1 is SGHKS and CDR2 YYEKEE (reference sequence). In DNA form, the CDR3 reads TGTGCCAGCAGACCGGGAGGCGGGGAGACCCAGTACTTC. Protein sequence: CASRPGGGETQYF.

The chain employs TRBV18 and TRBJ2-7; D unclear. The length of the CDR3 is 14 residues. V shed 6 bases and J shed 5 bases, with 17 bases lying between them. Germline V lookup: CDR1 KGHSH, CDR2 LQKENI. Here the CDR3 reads CASSPLNQADEQYV. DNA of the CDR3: TGTGCCAGCTCTCCCCTCAATCAAGCTGACGAGCAGTACGTC.

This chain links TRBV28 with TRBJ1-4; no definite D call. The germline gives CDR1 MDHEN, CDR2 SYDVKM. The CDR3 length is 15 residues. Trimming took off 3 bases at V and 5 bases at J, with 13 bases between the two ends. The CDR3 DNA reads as TGTGCCAGCAGTTTCGTCAGGCGAATAAATGAAAAACTGTTTTTT. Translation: CASSFVRRINEKLFF.

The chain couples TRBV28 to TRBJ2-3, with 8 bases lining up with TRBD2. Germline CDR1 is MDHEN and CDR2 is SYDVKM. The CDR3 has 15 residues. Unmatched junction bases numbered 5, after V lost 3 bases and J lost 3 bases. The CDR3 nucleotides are TGTGCCAGCAGTTTCTACGGGAGGGGGACAGATACGCAGTATTTT. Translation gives CASSFYGRGTDTQYF.

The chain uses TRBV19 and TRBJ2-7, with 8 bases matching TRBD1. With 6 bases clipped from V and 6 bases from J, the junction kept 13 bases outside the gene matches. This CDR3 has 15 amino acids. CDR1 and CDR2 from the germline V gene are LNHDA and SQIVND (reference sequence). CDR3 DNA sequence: TGTGCCAGTAGCGTGGCAGGGGGCAGAGTGGGCGAGCAGTACTTC. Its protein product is CASSVAGGRVGEQYF.

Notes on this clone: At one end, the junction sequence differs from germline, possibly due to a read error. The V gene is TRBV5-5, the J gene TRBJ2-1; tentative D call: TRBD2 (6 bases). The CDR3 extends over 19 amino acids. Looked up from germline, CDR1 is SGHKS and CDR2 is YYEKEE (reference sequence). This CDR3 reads CASTLGGDSVRSSYNEQFF. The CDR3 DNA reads TGTGCCAGCACCTTGGGGGGAGATAGCGTGCGAAGCTCCTACAATGAGCAGTTCTTC.

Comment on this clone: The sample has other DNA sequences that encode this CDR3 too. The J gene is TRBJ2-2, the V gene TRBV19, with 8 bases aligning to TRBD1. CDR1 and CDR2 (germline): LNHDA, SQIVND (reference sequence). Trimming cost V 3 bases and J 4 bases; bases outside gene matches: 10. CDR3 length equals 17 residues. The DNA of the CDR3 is TGTGCCAGTAGTATTCTAGGGCAGGGGGCCGGCACCGGGGAGCTGTTTTTT. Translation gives CASSILGQGAGTGELFF.

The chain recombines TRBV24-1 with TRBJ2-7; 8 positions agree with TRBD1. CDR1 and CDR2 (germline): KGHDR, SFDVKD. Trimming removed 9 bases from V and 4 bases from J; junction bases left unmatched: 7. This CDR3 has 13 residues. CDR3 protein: CATYRTGIYEQYV. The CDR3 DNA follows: TGTGCCACCTACAGGACAGGGATTTACGAGCAGTACGTC.

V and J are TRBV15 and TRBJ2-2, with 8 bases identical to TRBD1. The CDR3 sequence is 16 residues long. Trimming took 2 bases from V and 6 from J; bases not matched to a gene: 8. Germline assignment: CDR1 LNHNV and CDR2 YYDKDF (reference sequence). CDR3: CATSRRATGVAGELFF. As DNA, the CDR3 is TGTGCCACCAGCAGAAGGGCGACAGGGGTAGCCGGGGAGCTGTTTTTT.

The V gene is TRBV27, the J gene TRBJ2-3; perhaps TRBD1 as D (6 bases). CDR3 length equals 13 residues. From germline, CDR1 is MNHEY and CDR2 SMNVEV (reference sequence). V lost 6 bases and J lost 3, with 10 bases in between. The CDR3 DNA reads TGTGCCAGCAGAAGGGGGTCTACAGATACGCAGTATTTT. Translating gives CASRRGSTDTQYF.

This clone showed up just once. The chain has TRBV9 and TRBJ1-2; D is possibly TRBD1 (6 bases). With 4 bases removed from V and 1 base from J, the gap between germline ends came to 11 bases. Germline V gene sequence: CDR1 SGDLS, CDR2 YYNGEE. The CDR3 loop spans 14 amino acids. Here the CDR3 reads CASSPLQGNYGYTF. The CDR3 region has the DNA TGTGCCAGCAGCCCGTTACAGGGTAACTATGGCTACACCTTC.

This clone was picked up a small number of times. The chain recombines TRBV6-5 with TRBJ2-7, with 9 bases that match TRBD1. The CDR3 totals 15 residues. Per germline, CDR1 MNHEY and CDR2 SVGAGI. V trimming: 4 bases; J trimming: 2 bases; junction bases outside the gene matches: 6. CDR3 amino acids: CASSSRTGATYEQYF. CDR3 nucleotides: TGTGCCAGCAGTTCGCGGACAGGGGCTACCTACGAGCAGTACTTC.

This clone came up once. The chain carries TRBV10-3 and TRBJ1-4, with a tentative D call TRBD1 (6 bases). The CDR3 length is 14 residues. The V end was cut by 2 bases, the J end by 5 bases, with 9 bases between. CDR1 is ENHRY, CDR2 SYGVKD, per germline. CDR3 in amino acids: CAISEGQPNEKLFF. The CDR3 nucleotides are TGTGCCATCAGTGAGGGACAGCCAAATGAAAAACTGTTTTTT.